The 17 T cell receptor beta chains reported below all come from one sample, sequenced in a study of cytomegalovirus exposure and HLA in healthy donors. Clones were read by immunoSEQ multiplex PCR, and TCRdb kept only the in-frame ones, dropping some. Altogether 250,000 to 400,000 clones are present, approximately 85% being singletons, with the ten largest covering about 0.96%. Sequenced: PBMCs. Every receptor here comes from a man aged 30 to 39 in good health and CMV-seronegative.

The J gene is TRBJ1-1, the V gene TRBV5-6; TRBD1 matches at 7 bases. CDR3 length: 12 residues. Trimming took 4 bases from V and 5 from J; bases not matched to a gene: 2. Germline lookup yields CDR1 SGHDT and CDR2 YYEEEE. The CDR3 bases are TGTGCCAGCAGCGCGGACAGGACTGAAGCTTTCTTT. Translated: CASSADRTEAFF.

The chain is built from TRBV7-9 and TRBJ2-5; tentative D call: TRBD2 (5 bases). Trimming removed 5 bases at V and 4 bases at J, with 14 bases between. Germline CDR1 and CDR2: SEHNR and FQNEAQ (reference sequence). This CDR3 comprises 14 residues. In nucleotides, the CDR3 is TGTGCCAGCAGCCCCCCCGGGGAAAGAGAGACCCAGTACTTC. It encodes CASSPPGERETQYF. Drawing the rest from reference TRBV7-9 and TRBJ2-5, the complete variable domain is DTGVSQNPRHKITKRGQNVTFRCDPISEHNRLYWYRQTLGQGPEFLTYFQNEAQLEKSRLLSDRFSAERPKGSFSTLEIQRTEQGDSAMYLCASSPPGERETQYFGPGTRLLVL.

V and J are TRBV12-5 and TRBJ2-1; TRBD1 might be the D (6 bases). The CDR3 totals 15 residues. Per germline, CDR1 LGHNT and CDR2 FRNRAP. V was clipped by 1 base and J by 2 bases, with 9 bases between them. The CDR3 is CASGLGTATYNEQFF. The CDR3 DNA follows: TGTGCTAGTGGTTTGGGGACAGCCACCTACAATGAGCAGTTCTTC.

The chain combines TRBV18 with TRBJ2-7; tentative D call: TRBD2 (5 bases). The V end was cut by 3 bases, the J end by 7 bases, with 7 bases between. The germline CDR1 and CDR2 sequences are KGHSH and LQKENI. The CDR3 totals 11 residues. The CDR3 spells CASSPGEEQYF. The CDR3 DNA sequence: TGTGCCAGCTCACCCGGGGAAGAGCAGTACTTC.

The V and J genes are TRBV6-5 and TRBJ2-5, with TRBD1 matching over 7 bases. The trim removed 4 bases at V and 5 bases at J, leaving 7 bases unmatched. Per the germline V gene, CDR1 is MNHEY and CDR2 is SVGAGI. The CDR3 sequence is 14 residues long. The CDR3: CASSWDRPSETQYF. The CDR3 nucleotides are TGTGCCAGCAGTTGGGACAGACCAAGCGAGACCCAGTACTTC.

The rearrangement joins TRBV7-9 to TRBJ2-5; D possibly corresponds to TRBD1 (5 bases). The V end was cut by 5 bases, the J end by 1 base, with 14 bases between. This CDR3 spans 15 amino acids. Germline lookup yields CDR1 SEHNR and CDR2 FQNEAQ (reference sequence). DNA for the CDR3: TGTGCCAGCAGCACTTTAACGACAGTCCAAGAGACCCAGTACTTC. Translating it yields CASSTLTTVQETQYF.

This clone was detected once. The CDR3 sequence: CASSEPGGAGNQPQHF. In DNA, the CDR3 is TGTGCCAGCAGTGAACCAGGGGGCGCGGGCAATCAGCCCCAGCATTTT. This sequence joins TRBV6-1 and TRBJ1-5, with 8 bases aligning to TRBD1. CDR1 is MNHNS, CDR2 SASEGT, per germline. The CDR3 spans 16 residues. J was trimmed by 2 bases and V by 2 bases; bases with no gene match: 5.

As for this clone: Different DNA sequences within this sample yield the same CDR3. The chain is built from TRBV18 and TRBJ1-1; no definite D call. The germline CDR1 and CDR2 sequences are KGHSH and LQKENI. Trimming removed 3 bases at V and 0 bases at J, with 8 bases between. CDR3 length equals 14 residues. CDR3 DNA: TGTGCCAGCTCACCTCCAGGTGTGAACACTGAAGCTTTCTTT. The encoded protein is CASSPPGVNTEAFF.

V is TRBV9 and J is TRBJ2-2; D may be TRBD2 (6 bases). This CDR3 has 18 residues. The germline V gene has CDR1 SGDLS and CDR2 YYNGEE. V shed 3 bases and J shed 1 base, with 19 bases lying between them. The DNA of the CDR3 is TGTGCCAGCAGCGCCCGAGGAGGGGCCGGCAGGAACACCGGGGAGCTGTTTTTT. Protein: CASSARGGAGRNTGELFF.

CDR3 amino acids: CASSPGQGETNEQFF. DNA of the CDR3: TGTGCCAGCAGCCCCGGACAGGGAGAAACCAATGAGCAGTTCTTC. The chain couples TRBV7-6 to TRBJ2-1; 8 bases match TRBD1. The CDR3 extends over 15 amino acids. Germline CDR1 SGHVS, CDR2 FNYEAQ. V lost 5 bases to trimming and J lost 6 bases; unmatched junction nucleotides: 9.

The V gene is TRBV10-1, the J gene TRBJ2-7, with 8 bases lining up with TRBD1. From germline, CDR1 is WNHNN and CDR2 SYGVQD (reference sequence). V shed 3 bases, J shed 2 bases, and the junction held 6 bases outside the gene matches. The CDR3 contains 15 residues. In DNA, the CDR3 is TGCGCCAGCAGTGATGGGACAGGCTTTCCCTACGAGCAGTACTTC. Translated: CASSDGTGFPYEQYF.

The chain couples TRBV13 to TRBJ1-1; D ambiguous. Germline V gene sequence: CDR1 PRHDT, CDR2 FYEKMQ (reference sequence). The V gene lost 3 bases and the J gene lost 8 bases, with 13 bases spanning the gap. The CDR3 runs 13 residues. In nucleotides, the CDR3 is TGTGCCAGCAGCTTTACAGCCACGAGAGAAGCTTTCTTT. It codes for CASSFTATREAFF.

The chain combines TRBV4-1 with TRBJ1-2; weak D call: TRBD1 (5 bases). Per the germline V gene, CDR1 is MGHRA and CDR2 is YSYEKL. V was pared by 4 bases and J by 4 bases, with 13 bases between. The CDR3 loop spans 14 amino acids. The CDR3 nucleotides are TGCGCCAGCAGCCGCGGACCGGGGGGCTATGGCTACACCTTC. It specifies CASSRGPGGYGYTF.

The rearrangement links TRBV7-6 to TRBJ2-2; 7 bases line up with TRBD2. Germline CDR1 and CDR2: SGHVS and FNYEAQ. Germline trimming cut 4 bases from V and 5 bases from J; bases unmatched to any gene: 10. This CDR3 spans 16 amino acids. The CDR3 protein is CASSSPDAGLTGELFF. The CDR3, as DNA: TGTGCCAGCAGCTCTCCTGACGCGGGACTAACCGGGGAGCTGTTTTTT.

This chain connects TRBV7-8 to TRBJ2-2; 14 nucleotides align to TRBD2. Germline CDR1 and CDR2: SGHVS and FQNEAQ. J gave up 5 bases and V 5 bases, and 4 bases lay outside the gene matches. This CDR3 comprises 16 residues. CDR3 in amino acids: CASSATSGGATGELFF. The CDR3 region has the DNA TGTGCCAGCAGCGCGACTAGCGGGGGGGCTACCGGGGAGCTGTTTTTT.

The chain is built from TRBV7-9 and TRBJ2-7; TRBD1 might be the D (6 bases). This CDR3 is 13 amino acids long. Germline CDR1 reads SEHNR; CDR2 reads FQNEAQ (reference sequence). V was cut by 2 bases and J by 4 bases, with 9 bases left in between. CDR3 loop: CASSLQGLYEQYF. The CDR3 DNA is TGTGCCAGCAGCTTACAGGGGTTGTACGAGCAGTACTTC.

The chain recombines TRBV6-5 with TRBJ2-5; 11 bases agree with TRBD2. CDR3 size: 14 residues. The V gene's germline CDR1 is MNHEY and CDR2 SVGAGI. Trimming at V came to 5 bases and at J to 3 bases, leaving 2 bases not matched to a gene. CDR3 DNA: TGTGCCAGCAGTCCGGGACTAGCGGAAGAGACCCAGTACTTC. Translating it yields CASSPGLAEETQYF.